This T cell receptor (beta chain) was documented in a study of cytomegalovirus exposure and HLA in healthy donors. Germline assignment: CDR1 LNHDA and CDR2 SQIVND (reference sequence). The CDR3 runs to 13 residues. The V and J ends lost 1 base and 3 bases respectively, with 7 bases between them. Concerning this clone itself: Its antigen is still unknown.

The PCR contained 60 Vbeta and 13 Jbeta primers. The authors' processing: Some 11 million shared chains were among the approximately 80 million unique TCR beta chains that a later analysis counted. The method was immunoSEQ multiplex PCR; TCRdb's version includes in-frame clones alone and lacks a portion of them. V, J and clone size are taken as reported in that table, and D and trimming were inferred from the DNA itself. The table includes 76,000 or so clones, about 78% detected once. Study results and limitations: TCR beta V segments were, for the most part, productive about 90% or about 30% of the time in an earlier analysis. In a later analysis, TCR beta V- and J-gene trimming showed a link to a missense DCLRE1C variant. Most TCR sequences proved rare, with some public TCRs found in many donors.

The rearrangement links TRBV19 to TRBJ2-7; no clear D. The sample taken for sequencing was PBMCs. The receptor's source is a woman aged 40 to 49 in good health and CMV-seropositive. CDR3 DNA: TGTGCCAGTAGTATAGCCCCGGTCTACGAGCAGTACTTC. Protein: CASSIAPVYEQYF.